What follows is one TCR beta chain and its context. Regarding time point: cycle 4 day 1 (C4D1), after less than 7 weeks of nivolumab. Each and every patient relapsed after autologous stem cell transplantation, and patients got differing brentuximab vedotin exposure. Out of thawed PBMCs, magnetic negative selection purified CD4+ T cells. The data were obtained in a study of PD-1 blockade in classical Hodgkin lymphoma. The CDR3 consists of 13 residues. With 4 bases removed from V and 7 bases from J, the gap between germline ends came to 14 bases. Germline CDR1 reads SEHNR; CDR2 reads FQNEAQ (reference sequence). TCRdb keeps only in-frame clones here, not all; method: immunoSEQ multiplex PCR. The sample holds 10,000 or so clones; 74% are singletons and the top ten take 3% to 3.5%.

The sequence derives from a human donor with classical Hodgkin lymphoma. The input for sequencing was CD4+ T cells from blood, taken before the fourth cycle of nivolumab. The chain employs TRBV7-9 and TRBJ2-7; D unresolved. CDR3 protein: CASSSLAWLEQYF. As DNA, the CDR3 is TGTGCCAGCAGCTCCCTGGCTTGGCTAGAGCAGTACTTC.